This is a list of T cell receptor beta chains from one sample in a study of vaccination and CD4 T cells after COVID-19. A single record per CDR3 protein comes from TCRdb applying MiXCR to the PCR reads. The data show more than 10,000 distinct CDR3 sequences, about 32% seen once. For these TCRs, the target antigens are not known. The sequenced sample consisted of CD4+ T cells from blood, cultured in vitro. The source is a human donor in good health. Both conserved end residues are trimmed from each CDR3. A D gene is named only where the DNA matches it firmly.

j_gene | v_gene | d_gene | CDR3aa
TRBJ1-1 | TRBV6-2/TRBV6-3 | TRBD1 | ASSGQGIAEAF
TRBJ2-1 | TRBV24-1 | - | ATSDATTNNEQF
TRBJ1-1 | TRBV29-1 | TRBD1 | SALTGMNTEAF
TRBJ2-7 | TRBV28 | TRBD2 | ASVSAVLAANYEQY
TRBJ1-1 | TRBV29-1 | TRBD1 | SVEAEDRDLTEAF
TRBJ1-1 | TRBV5-4 | TRBD1 | ASSSGTGRAEAF
TRBJ1-3 | TRBV28 | - | ASSLSGGSGNTIY
TRBJ2-3 | TRBV5-4 | - | ASSLGGSADTQY
TRBJ1-5 | TRBV4-3 | - | ASSQSRGQPQH
TRBJ2-5 | TRBV7-2 | - | ASSLNGRRETQY
TRBJ1-4 | TRBV7-8 | TRBD1 | ASSLRGGLQLF
TRBJ2-3 | TRBV28 | TRBD2 | ASGQGSGRGWDTDTQY
TRBJ2-3 | TRBV25-1 | - | ASSNSPPDTQY
TRBJ2-2 | TRBV19 | TRBD2 | ASSDPGTSAGELF
TRBJ2-7 | TRBV9 | TRBD1 | ASSSLGQGAEEQY
TRBJ2-5 | TRBV24-1 | TRBD2 | ATSDWTSGRAETQY
TRBJ2-1 | TRBV7-3 | - | ASSQEGAGSSYNEQF
TRBJ2-7 | TRBV19 | - | ASRPNAYEQY
TRBJ1-5 | TRBV20-1 | - | SASNRVGQPQH
TRBJ2-7 | TRBV28 | - | ASMRTARRGYEQY
TRBJ1-5 | TRBV7-9 | - | ASSPTETRQPQH
TRBJ2-7 | TRBV30 | - | ACALYPLEQY
TRBJ2-1 | TRBV25-1 | - | ASSEWDGYNEQF
TRBJ2-6 | TRBV19 | - | ASSIVGGPSGANVLT
TRBJ1-2 | TRBV7-9 | - | ASSLGGAGGYT
TRBJ2-5 | TRBV5-1 | - | ASSLDTLETQY
TRBJ2-7 | TRBV20-1 | TRBD1 | SARVRDRDNKQY
TRBJ1-5 | TRBV20-1 | - | SASKGVNQPLH
TRBJ1-5 | TRBV20-1 | - | SARDRIRGMGQPQH
TRBJ2-2 | TRBV24-1 | - | ATSDYGHPRGTGELF
TRBJ2-5 | TRBV5-4 | TRBD1 | ASSLPPGTGDKETQY
TRBJ2-1 | TRBV29-1 | TRBD2 | SVVGLAGDKEQF
TRBJ2-7 | TRBV28 | - | ASRESRDPESSYEQY
TRBJ2-7 | TRBV4-3 | - | ASSQDEVSWQIYEQY
TRBJ1-1 | TRBV6-1 | - | ASSQLRRGFTEAF
TRBJ1-5 | TRBV20-1 | - | SARVENEFYQPQH